The 20 T cell receptor beta chains below all came from one sample that was sequenced in a study of monozygotic twins with inflammatory bowel disease. TCRdb reprocessed the 5' RACE reads and keeps a single row for each CDR3 protein, giving no DNA. This sample's table reports 200,000 to 250,000 distinct CDR3 sequences. What was sequenced was blood. These receptors originate from a human donor with ulcerative colitis or Crohn's disease, or a healthy co-twin of an affected twin (not recorded which).

The genes are TRBV7-6 and TRBJ2-2; TCRdb outputs TRBD2, but without DNA this stays unchecked. Germline CDR1 and CDR2: SGHVS and FNYEAQ. CDR3 length: 18 residues. CDR3: CASRALSGLASNTGELFF.

This sequence joins TRBV20-1 and TRBJ2-1; TCRdb's assignment of TRBD2 cannot be checked, as there is no DNA. This CDR3 has 14 amino acids. Germline V gene data show CDR1 as DFQATT and CDR2 as SNEGSKA (reference sequence). The CDR3 sequence: CSVASGLAFGEQFF.

The V call is TRBV20-1, the J call TRBJ2-1. The germline gives CDR1 DFQATT, CDR2 SNEGSKA (reference sequence). The CDR3 is made up of 13 amino acids. The CDR3 loop is CSAPQFLYNEQFF.

The genes are TRBV4-1 and TRBJ2-1; checking the TCRdb D call of TRBD2 is not possible without DNA. The CDR3 consists of 18 residues. The V gene's germline CDR1 is MGHRA and CDR2 YSYEKL. The CDR3 here is CASSQEPGLTSSYNEQFF.

The CDR3: CASGEGNYGYTF. The chain uses TRBV5-1 and TRBJ1-2. Germline CDR1 reads SGHRS; CDR2 reads YFSETQ. The CDR3 sequence is 12 residues long.

The chain carries TRBV12-3 or TRBV12-4 and TRBJ1-5; with no DNA, the TCRdb D assignment of TRBD1 cannot be verified. This CDR3 contains 15 residues. CDR3: CASSLGGGWNQPQHF.

The V gene is TRBV2, the J gene TRBJ1-5; TCRdb returns TRBD1, unconfirmable since there is no DNA. The CDR3 loop spans 12 amino acids. The V gene's germline CDR1 is SNHLY and CDR2 FYNNEI. CDR3 loop: CASKGGGQPQHF. Combining the CDR3 with reference TRBV2 and TRBJ1-5 gives the whole variable domain EPEVTQTPSHQVTQMGQEVILRCVPISNHLYFYWYRQILGQKVEFLVSFYNNEISEKSEIFDDQFSVERPDGSNFTLKIRSTKLEDSAMYFCASKGGGQPQHFGDGTRLSIL.

The chain has TRBV14 and TRBJ2-2; absent DNA, TCRdb's TRBD1 call cannot be checked. CDR1 and CDR2 from the germline V gene are SGHDN and FVKESK. There are 16 residues in the CDR3. This CDR3 reads CASSRREGAWTGELFF.

The V and J genes are TRBV20-1 and TRBJ2-7. CDR1 and CDR2 (germline): DFQATT, SNEGSKA (reference sequence). The CDR3 is 12 amino acids. CDR3 sequence reads: CSASKEYYEQYF.

The V call is TRBV24-1, the J call TRBJ2-5. CDR1 is KGHDR, CDR2 SFDVKD, per germline. The CDR3 is 14 amino acids. The CDR3 here is CATSGADRRETQYF.

The CDR3: CAWSGSRTAKKLFF. This chain joins TRBV30 and TRBJ1-4; the D call from TCRdb, TRBD1, cannot be confirmed without DNA. In germline, CDR1 is GTSNPN, CDR2 SVGIG (reference sequence). The CDR3 totals 14 residues.

The V call is TRBV19, the J call TRBJ2-7; the TRBD1 assignment by TCRdb is unverifiable without DNA. Germline-derived CDR1 and CDR2 are LNHDA and SQIVND (reference sequence). This CDR3 is built from 14 residues. CDR3 in amino acids: CASSPRTGAYEQYF.

This chain joins TRBV4-1 and TRBJ1-1; TCRdb names TRBD1, which stays unverified in the absence of DNA. Germline loops: CDR1 MGHRA, CDR2 YSYEKL. This CDR3 has 15 amino acids. The CDR3 loop reads CASRPFGTGESEAFF.

The chain is built from TRBV3-1 and TRBJ2-1; TCRdb's D call, TRBD1, is unchecked because there is no DNA. CDR1 is LGHDT and CDR2 is YNNKEL in the germline V gene (reference sequence). This CDR3 has 17 amino acids. The CDR3: CASSWRGRGAEGNEQFF.

The CDR3 loop reads CASSVDGGVNTEAFF. The chain carries TRBV9 and TRBJ1-1; TCRdb selects TRBD1, and the lack of DNA leaves this call unchecked. The CDR3 is made up of 15 amino acids. The V gene's germline CDR1 is SGDLS and CDR2 YYNGEE.

This rearrangement joins TRBV3-1 to TRBJ2-5. This CDR3 has 11 residues. Germline V gene lookup returns CDR1 LGHDT and CDR2 YNNKEL (reference sequence). CDR3 amino acids: CASSHAETQYF.

The rearrangement joins TRBV7-2 to TRBJ2-7; the TCRdb call, TRBD1, lacks DNA for checking. The CDR3 loop spans 16 amino acids. The germline CDR1 and CDR2 sequences are SGHTA and FQGNSA. CDR3 sequence reads: CASSPPGVASGYEQYF.

The V gene is TRBV7-9, the J gene TRBJ1-6. Germline loops: CDR1 SEHNR, CDR2 FQNEAQ (reference sequence). CDR3 length: 12 residues. The CDR3 reads CASSLAGSPLHF.

The genes are TRBV5-6 and TRBJ1-2; TCRdb's D call of TRBD1 is untestable without DNA. This CDR3 is 12 amino acids long. Germline CDR1 is SGHDT and CDR2 is YYEEEE. The CDR3 spells CASSLWGTGYTF.

V and J are TRBV5-6 and TRBJ1-2; TCRdb indicates TRBD1, and absent DNA this call remains unverified. In germline, CDR1 is SGHDT, CDR2 YYEEEE. CDR3 length: 18 amino acids. CDR3 in amino acids: CASSSTGAVFSINYGYTF.